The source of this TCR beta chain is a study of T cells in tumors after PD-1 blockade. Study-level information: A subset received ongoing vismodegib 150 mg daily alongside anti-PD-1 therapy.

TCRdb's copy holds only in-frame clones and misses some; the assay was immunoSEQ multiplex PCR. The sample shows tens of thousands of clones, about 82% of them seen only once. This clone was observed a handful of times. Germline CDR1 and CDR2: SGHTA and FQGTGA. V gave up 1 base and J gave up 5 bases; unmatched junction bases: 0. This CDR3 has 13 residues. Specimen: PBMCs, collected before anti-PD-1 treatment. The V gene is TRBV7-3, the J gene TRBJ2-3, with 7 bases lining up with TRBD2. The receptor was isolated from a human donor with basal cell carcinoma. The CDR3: CASSLREGDTQYF. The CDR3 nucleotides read TGTGCCAGCAGCTTAAGGGAGGGAGATACGCAGTATTTT. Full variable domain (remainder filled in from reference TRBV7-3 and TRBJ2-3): GAGVSQTPSNKVTEKGKYVELRCDPISGHTALYWYRQSLGQGPEFLIYFQGTGAADDSGLPNDRFFAVRPEGSVSTLKIQRTERGDSAVYLCASSLREGDTQYFGPGTRLTVL.